This T cell receptor beta chain came from a study of T cell responses to AZD1222 COVID-19 vaccine. The study, taken as a whole, reports: CD4 TCRs associated with vaccination spanned spike, dominating at 160-218 and 743-854. Mostly white British, mostly female donors; authors suggested clonal diversity may be underestimated. Baseline serology detected seropositivity in only a handful of AZD1222 recipients.

About this clone: Its cognate antigen is unknown.

The repertoire was sequenced with immunoSEQ multiplex PCR; TCRdb's copy has only in-frame clones and lacks some. Of tens of thousands of clones in the sample, around 90% were seen once. The sequence came from an adult in good health. The specimen was peripheral blood, collected on day 0 of MenACWY control vaccination.

The DNA of the CDR3 is TGTGCCAGCAGCTCGTACGGTCGTCAAATGGGGGATACGCAGTATTTT. Translating gives CASSSYGRQMGDTQYF. This chain uses TRBV11-3 with TRBJ2-3; the D is unclear. Germline V gives CDR1 SGHNT, CDR2 YENEEA. V lost 4 bases and J 6 bases, leaving 20 bases between the germline ends. The CDR3 extends over 16 amino acids.